This entry describes one T cell receptor beta chain. No antigen is known for it. Germline loops: CDR1 SGHRS, CDR2 YFSETQ. The CDR3 consists of 15 residues. TCRdb re-called the 5' RACE reads, yielding one record per CDR3 amino acid sequence without DNA. This table lists tens of thousands of distinct CDR3 sequences. This record comes from a study of monozygotic twins with inflammatory bowel disease. General study results and limits: Some repertoire variability may stem from patients' differing immunosuppressive treatments.

The chain employs TRBV5-1 and TRBJ2-6; TCRdb's D call of TRBD1 is untestable without DNA. Sequencing was carried out using blood. The origin of this receptor is a human donor with ulcerative colitis or Crohn's disease, or a healthy co-twin of an affected twin (not recorded which). CDR3 residues: CASSLRATGANVLTF. Using reference TRBV5-1 and TRBJ2-6 for the parts outside the CDR3, the full variable domain is KAGVTQTPRYLIKTRGQQVTLSCSPISGHRSVSWYQQTPGQGLQFLFEYFSETQRNKGNFPGRFSGRQFSNSRSEMNVSTLELGDSALYLCASSLRATGANVLTFGAGSRLTVL.